This T cell receptor beta chain emerged from a study of T cell repertoires in cytomegalovirus infection. Study-wide results and caveats: Adding up the frequency of public TCR beta families identified people who carried CMV plus the relevant HLA.

About this clonotype itself: Its antigen is not known.

TCRdb recomputed calls from the reads with MiXCR, one row per CDR3 protein. The sample has 350,000 to 550,000 distinct CDR3 sequences, approximately 30% seen once. Germline values: CDR1 SEHNR, CDR2 FQNEAQ (reference sequence). This CDR3 spans 14 amino acids. V dropped 4 bases and J dropped 5 bases, with 14 bases sitting between them. The origin of this receptor is a human donor in good health (CMV status not recorded). Some clones in this sample may be carry-over from other donors' samples. The V gene is TRBV7-9, the J gene TRBJ1-2; D ambiguous. The source material was PBMCs. CDR3 DNA sequence: TGTGCCAGCAGCTCACCCGGGGATACGTATGGCTACACCTTC. Protein: CASSSPGDTYGYTF.